This T cell receptor beta chain was found in a study of beta chain features in type 1 diabetes. Whole-study findings and limits: Diminished insertions and augmented deletions at VDJ junctions characterized type 1 diabetes patients.

For this clone: Its specificity is not known.

The CDR3 extends over 16 amino acids. Germline V gene data show CDR1 as SGDLS and CDR2 as YYNGEE. Germline trimming cut 6 bases from V and 5 bases from J; bases unmatched to any gene: 14. Of the isolated RNA, all was reverse transcribed, and so the sequenced material was expressed TCRB transcripts. Method: immunoSEQ multiplex PCR; TCRdb's copy keeps in-frame clones and lacks some. The sample lists 400,000 to 600,000 clones, approximately 30% occurring once. This receptor was taken from a man aged 18-30 years in good health. Material: naive CD4+ T cells from blood. J is TRBJ2-5 and V is TRBV9; TRBD2 aligns across 9 bases. CDR3 protein: CASTTGVAGVIETQYF. DNA for the CDR3: TGTGCCAGCACCACGGGGGTAGCGGGAGTGATTGAGACCCAGTACTTC.